This entry is about one T cell receptor (beta chain). Its cognate antigen is unknown. The data originate from a study of T cell repertoires in cytomegalovirus infection. About the study: TCR beta signatures that were public indicated CMV infection and matching HLA type.

General observations from the study: The response measured ex vivo was dominated by TCR beta clonotypes (HLA-C-restricted and CMV-specific). Carriers of CMV and the relevant HLA type were discriminated by public TCR beta frequency.

The junction had 14 bases not matched to a gene; V was cut back by 7 bases and J by 7 bases. The germline CDR1 and CDR2 sequences are MNHEY and SVGEGT. The CDR3 is 17 amino acids. A single record per CDR3 protein comes from TCRdb applying MiXCR to the reads. Among approximately 600,000 distinct CDR3 sequences listed, around two fifths were seen once. Sequences were derived from cultured PBMCs, sampled from culture after CMV antigen stimulation. V gene TRBV6-2 or TRBV6-3 combines with J gene TRBJ2-7; 15 bases match TRBD2. This receptor was identified in a human donor in good health (CMV status not recorded). Some clones in this sample may be carry-over from other donors' samples. The CDR3 DNA sequence: TGTGCCAGCATCCGACCAGGACTAGCGGGAGGGCCCCTGGAGCAGTACTTC. This gives the protein CASIRPGLAGGPLEQYF.